The 14 T cell receptor beta chains below all came from one sample that was sequenced in a study of OX40 agonist ivuxolimab in advanced cancers. The library was prepared using the immunoSEQ multiplex PCR assay. The table comes from immuneACCESS by way of TCRdb, which keeps in-frame sequences with V and J called. Part of the clones is missing from these tables; in studies checked, under half for an unresolved V gene and the rest for unknown reasons. This sample has some 51,000 clones in its table, and approximately 90% of those were observed once. The ten largest account for about 45% of the sample. The input for sequencing was CD4+ or CD8+ T cells sorted from blood, taken in a trial of the OX40 agonist ivuxolimab. All receptors come from an adult with an advanced solid tumor such as melanoma, head and neck, liver or kidney cancer.

This sequence joins TRBV11-2 and TRBJ1-2; TRBD1 might be the D (5 bases). The CDR3 sequence is 14 residues long. Germline V gene data show CDR1 as SGHAT and CDR2 as FQNNGV. The germline V and J ends were trimmed by 4 bases and 3 bases, with 12 bases remaining between them. The CDR3: CASSSARGHYGYTF. The CDR3 nucleotides are TGTGCCAGCAGCTCAGCGCGGGGCCACTATGGCTACACCTTC.

The rearrangement links TRBV11-1 to TRBJ2-7; tentatively, D is TRBD1 or TRBD2 (6 bases each). The CDR3 sequence is 13 residues long. Germline V CDR1 and CDR2: SGHAT, FQDESV (reference sequence). Between the trimmed V and J ends, which lost 7 bases and 7 bases, there was a span of 17 bases. The CDR3 spells CASTPRGTQEQYF. The CDR3 coding sequence is TGTGCCAGCACACCCCGCGGGACACAAGAGCAGTACTTC. The full variable domain, its missing parts supplied by reference TRBV11-1 and TRBJ2-7, is EAEVAQSPRYKITEKSQAVAFWCDPISGHATLYWYRQILGQGPELLVQFQDESVVDDSQLPKDRFSAERLKGVDSTLKIQPAELGDSAMYLCASTPRGTQEQYFGPGTRLTVT.

The chain couples TRBV7-9 to TRBJ2-2; TRBD1 matches at 7 bases. V lost 3 bases and J lost 7; bases outside the gene matches: 5. Germline loops: CDR1 SEHNR, CDR2 FQNEAQ (reference sequence). This CDR3 is built from 14 residues. Here the CDR3 reads CASSFKGADGELFF. The CDR3 DNA is TGTGCCAGCAGCTTCAAGGGGGCCGACGGGGAGCTGTTTTTT.

The chain employs TRBV7-2 and TRBJ2-7, with TRBD1 identical over 7 bases. The CDR3 covers 16 residues. The germline gives CDR1 SGHTA, CDR2 FQGNSA. The V segment lost 5 bases and the J segment 3 bases; nucleotides outside the gene matches: 13. CDR3 amino acids: CASSPPRTGSYYEQYF. Here the CDR3 DNA reads TGTGCCAGCAGCCCCCCCCGGACAGGCTCCTACTACGAGCAGTACTTC.

The chain is built from TRBV7-9 and TRBJ2-3, with a tentative D call TRBD2 (7 bases). The CDR3 is 16 amino acids. V lost 5 bases and J lost 5, with 20 bases in between. Looked up from germline, CDR1 is SEHNR and CDR2 is FQNEAQ (reference sequence). CDR3 residues: CASSPASWGGGDTQYF. Here the CDR3 DNA reads TGTGCCAGCAGCCCCGCGTCGTGGGGGGGCGGAGATACGCAGTATTTT.

CDR3 sequence (DNA): TGCGCCAGCAGGGAAAAGGACAGGAACACTGAAGCTTTCTTT. Its translation is CASREKDRNTEAFF. V and J are TRBV4-1 and TRBJ1-1; possible D gene TRBD1, 6 bases. The CDR3 loop spans 14 amino acids. Trimming left V 6 bases short and J 1 base short, with 12 bases between. Germline assignment: CDR1 MGHRA and CDR2 YSYEKL.

The chain is built from TRBV9 and TRBJ1-2; D possibly corresponds to TRBD1 (6 bases). Germline loops: CDR1 SGDLS, CDR2 YYNGEE. The CDR3 loop spans 18 amino acids. Trimming took off 3 bases at V and 5 bases at J, with 26 bases between the two ends. Written as DNA, the CDR3 is TGTGCCAGCAGCGGCGAAGTTGACCGGGACACCTTTGGATATGGCTACACCTTC. Its translation: CASSGEVDRDTFGYGYTF.

The rearrangement joins TRBV5-1 to TRBJ1-2, with 10 bases that match TRBD1. The CDR3 runs 15 residues. Germline lookup yields CDR1 SGHRS and CDR2 YFSETQ. Unmatched junction bases numbered 7, after V lost 0 bases and J lost 8 bases. The CDR3 region has the DNA TGCGCCAGCAGCTTGGATTTTGGGACAGGGGTCGGCTACACCTTC. Translated, it gives CASSLDFGTGVGYTF.

This chain connects TRBV21-1 to TRBJ2-7. TRBV21-1 is described as a pseudogene. The CDR3 spans 17 residues. CDR3 sequence: CASCPSREQDHYYEQYF. The CDR3 nucleotides read TGTGCCAGCTGCCCCTCTCGGGAACAGGACCATTACTACGAGCAGTACTTC.

The rearrangement uses TRBV28 and TRBJ2-7, with D unclear. Trimming removed 2 bases at V and 0 bases at J, with 5 bases between. The CDR3 covers 13 residues. The germline gives CDR1 MDHEN, CDR2 SYDVKM. DNA for the CDR3: TGTGCCAGCAGTTTAGCCCGCTCCTACGAGCAGTACTTC. Translated: CASSLARSYEQYF.

The V call is TRBV30, the J call TRBJ2-7, with TRBD1 matching 11 bases. V lost 1 base to trimming and J lost 3 bases; unmatched junction nucleotides: 5. CDR3 length equals 15 residues. CDR1 GTSNPN and CDR2 SVGIG come from the germline V gene (reference sequence). In nucleotides, the CDR3 is TGTGCCTGGAGTGCTCCAGGGACAGGGGGCTACGAGCAGTACTTC. Protein: CAWSAPGTGGYEQYF.

The V gene is TRBV19, the J gene TRBJ1-6; D ambiguous. This CDR3 is built from 16 residues. The germline V gene has CDR1 LNHDA and CDR2 SQIVND (reference sequence). V was shortened by 8 bases and J by 0 bases, with 14 bases between the two germline ends. The chain's CDR3 is CASSSFGSSYNSPLHF. The CDR3 region has the DNA TGTGCCAGTTCCTCTTTTGGGAGCTCCTATAATTCACCCCTCCACTTT.

V usage is TRBV9 and J usage is TRBJ2-1, with 11 positions matching TRBD2. Germline V gives CDR1 SGDLS, CDR2 YYNGEE. This CDR3 is 15 amino acids long. V lost 2 bases to trimming and J lost 8 bases; unmatched junction nucleotides: 6. The CDR3 is CASSVFSGGAYEQFF. CDR3 nucleotide sequence: TGTGCCAGCAGCGTTTTTAGCGGGGGGGCTTATGAGCAGTTCTTC. Together with reference TRBV9 and TRBJ2-1, the CDR3 gives the full variable domain: DSGVTQTPKHLITATGQRVTLRCSPRSGDLSVYWYQQSLDQGLQFLIQYYNGEERAKGNILERFSAQQFPDLHSELNLSSLELGDSALYFCASSVFSGGAYEQFFGPGTRLTVL.

This chain links TRBV7-9 with TRBJ2-5, with D tentatively TRBD1 (6 bases). V was shortened by 1 base and J by 8 bases, with 11 bases between the two germline ends. Germline assignment: CDR1 SEHNR and CDR2 FQNEAQ (reference sequence). The CDR3 has 13 residues. CDR3 sequence: CASSLDGQTTQYF. As DNA, the CDR3 is TGTGCCAGCAGCTTAGACGGACAGACCACCCAGTACTTC. Complete variable domain (other parts from reference TRBV7-9 and TRBJ2-5): DTGVSQNPRHKITKRGQNVTFRCDPISEHNRLYWYRQTLGQGPEFLTYFQNEAQLEKSRLLSDRFSAERPKGSFSTLEIQRTEQGDSAMYLCASSLDGQTTQYFGPGTRLLVL.